The clone carrying this T cell receptor (beta chain) was detected a few times. This sample is part of a study of shared clonotypes between healthy human individuals. Unsorted PBMC samples were amplified in replicate PCRs containing roughly 300 ng DNA, some 33,000 T cell genomes. Ten immunoSEQ deep assay plates were used to sequence unsorted PBMC DNA. Assay: immunoSEQ multiplex PCR; the TCRdb copy retains only in-frame clones and omits some. The sample consists of around 500,000 clones, 65% to 85% of them appearing once. There are 14 residues in the CDR3. Germline V gene lookup returns CDR1 MNHNS and CDR2 SASEGT. V lost 5 bases, J lost 4 bases, and 4 bases stayed unmatched.

The sequence was collected from a woman in her forties in good health. Some clones in this sample may be carry-over from other donors' samples. Sequencing was performed on PBMCs. This chain connects TRBV6-1 to TRBJ2-1, with 8 bases fitting TRBD2. This CDR3 reads CASSLAGRYNEQFF. The CDR3 DNA sequence: TGTGCCAGCAGTTTAGCGGGGCGGTACAATGAGCAGTTCTTC.